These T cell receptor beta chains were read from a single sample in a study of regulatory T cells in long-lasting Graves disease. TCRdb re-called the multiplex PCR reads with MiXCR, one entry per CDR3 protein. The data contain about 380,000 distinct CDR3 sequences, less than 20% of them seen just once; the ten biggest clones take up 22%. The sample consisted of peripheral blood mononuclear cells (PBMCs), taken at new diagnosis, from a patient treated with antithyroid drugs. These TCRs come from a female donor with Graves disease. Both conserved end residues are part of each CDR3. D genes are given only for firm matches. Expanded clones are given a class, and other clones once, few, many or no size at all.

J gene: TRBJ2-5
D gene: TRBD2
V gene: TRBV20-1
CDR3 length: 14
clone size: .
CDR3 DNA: TGCAGTGCTACTTTGGGAGGGGCAAGGGAGACCCAGTACTTC
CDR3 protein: CSATLGGARETQYF

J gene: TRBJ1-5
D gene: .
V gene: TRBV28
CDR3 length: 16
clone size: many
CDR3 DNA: TGTGCCAGCAGTCGCATCCGGGCGTATAGCAATCAGCCCCAGCATTTT
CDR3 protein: CASSRIRAYSNQPQHF

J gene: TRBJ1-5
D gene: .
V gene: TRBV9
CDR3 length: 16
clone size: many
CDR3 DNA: TGTGCCAGCAGCGTAGACGGGGGAGGCGACAATCAGCCCCAGCATTTT
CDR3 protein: CASSVDGGGDNQPQHF

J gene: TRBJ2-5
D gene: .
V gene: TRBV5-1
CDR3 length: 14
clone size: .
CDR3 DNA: TGCGCCAGCAGCGCCATGGGACATGAAGAGACCCAGTACTTC
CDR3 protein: CASSAMGHEETQYF

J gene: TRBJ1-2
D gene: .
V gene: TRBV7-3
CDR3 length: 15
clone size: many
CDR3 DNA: TGTGCCAGCAGCTCAACACCCGGGACGTCGTCTGGCTACACCTTC
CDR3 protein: CASSSTPGTSSGYTF

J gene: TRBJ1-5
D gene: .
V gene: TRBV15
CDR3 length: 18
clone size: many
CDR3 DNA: TGTGCCACCAGCAGAGATTTATCAGGGGACCTTAGCAATCAGCCCCAGCATTTT
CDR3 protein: CATSRDLSGDLSNQPQHF

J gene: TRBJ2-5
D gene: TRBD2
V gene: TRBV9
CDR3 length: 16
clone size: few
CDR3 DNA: TGTGCCAGCAGCCCCTCCACTAGCGGGGGTACCAGCCGGTTGTACTTC
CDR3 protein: CASSPSTSGGTSRLYF

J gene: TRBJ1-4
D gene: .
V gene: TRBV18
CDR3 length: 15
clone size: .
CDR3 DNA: TGTGCCAGCTCACGTAATATCGCGGAACTTGAAAAACTGTTTTTT
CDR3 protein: CASSRNIAELEKLFF

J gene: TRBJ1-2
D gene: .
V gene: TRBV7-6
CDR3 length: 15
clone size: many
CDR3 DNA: TGTGCCAGCAGCTTTGGTGTGGCAGGGAACTATGGCTACACCTTC
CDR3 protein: CASSFGVAGNYGYTF

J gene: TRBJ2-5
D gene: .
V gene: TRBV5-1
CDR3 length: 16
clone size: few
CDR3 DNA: TGCGCCAGCAGCACTGGACCAGGACAGTCCCAAGAGACCCAGTACTTC
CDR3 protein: CASSTGPGQSQETQYF

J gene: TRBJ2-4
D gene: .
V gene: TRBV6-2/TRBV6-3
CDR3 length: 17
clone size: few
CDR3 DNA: TGTGCCAGCAGTTACTCGAGAGGGATACTAGCCAAAAACATTCAGTACTTC
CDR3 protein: CASSYSRGILAKNIQYF

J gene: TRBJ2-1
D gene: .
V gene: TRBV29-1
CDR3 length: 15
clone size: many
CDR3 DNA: TGCAGCGTTGATGAGGCAGGGACGGCCTACAATGAGCAGTTCTTC
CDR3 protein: CSVDEAGTAYNEQFF

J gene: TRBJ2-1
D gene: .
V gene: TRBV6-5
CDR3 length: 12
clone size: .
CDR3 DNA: TGTGCCAGCAGTTACGAGGGCGATGAGCAGTTCTTC
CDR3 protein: CASSYEGDEQFF

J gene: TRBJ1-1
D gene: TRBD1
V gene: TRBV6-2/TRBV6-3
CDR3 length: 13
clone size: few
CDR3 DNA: TGTGCCAGCACCGGTCAGGGGGCAGGTGAAGCTTTCTTT
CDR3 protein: CASTGQGAGEAFF

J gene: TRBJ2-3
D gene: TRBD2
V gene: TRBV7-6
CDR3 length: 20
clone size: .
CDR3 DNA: TGTGCCAGCAGCTTTAGGGCCGGGACTAGCGGGAGTACTGGCACAGATACGCAGTATTTT
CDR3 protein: CASSFRAGTSGSTGTDTQYF

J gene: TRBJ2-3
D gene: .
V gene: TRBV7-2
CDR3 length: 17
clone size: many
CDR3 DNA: TGTGCCAGCAGCTTAGACAAGGGATACCCTAGCACAGATACGCAGTATTTT
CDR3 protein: CASSLDKGYPSTDTQYF

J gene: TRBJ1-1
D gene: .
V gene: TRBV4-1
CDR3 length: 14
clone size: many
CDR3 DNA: TGCGCCAGCAGCCAACCTACAGCTGGCACTGAAGCTTTCTTT
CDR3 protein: CASSQPTAGTEAFF

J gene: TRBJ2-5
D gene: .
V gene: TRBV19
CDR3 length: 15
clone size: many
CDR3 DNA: TGTGCCAGTAGTATGGGACGGATCCTCCAAGAGACCCAGTACTTC
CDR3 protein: CASSMGRILQETQYF

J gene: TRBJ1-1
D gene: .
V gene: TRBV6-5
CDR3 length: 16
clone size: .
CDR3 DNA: TGTGCCAGCAGTTACAAGTTGCAGGGGTGGAACACTGAAGCTTTCTTT
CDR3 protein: CASSYKLQGWNTEAFF

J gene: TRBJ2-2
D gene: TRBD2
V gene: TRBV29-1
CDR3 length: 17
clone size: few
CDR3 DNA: TGCAGCGTTGTGGGAGTAGCGGGAGGGCCGGTCACCGGGGAGCTGTTTTTT
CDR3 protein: CSVVGVAGGPVTGELFF

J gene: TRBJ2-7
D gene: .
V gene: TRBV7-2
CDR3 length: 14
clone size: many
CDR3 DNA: TGTGCCAGCAGCGGAAGGGACCGCGCCTACGAGCAGTACTTC
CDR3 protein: CASSGRDRAYEQYF

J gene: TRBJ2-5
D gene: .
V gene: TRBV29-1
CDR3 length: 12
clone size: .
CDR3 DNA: TGCAGCGCCGCCCGAGGACAAGAGACCCAGTACTTC
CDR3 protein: CSAARGQETQYF

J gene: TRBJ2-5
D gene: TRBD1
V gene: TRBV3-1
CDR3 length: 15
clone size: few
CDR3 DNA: TGTGCCAGCGCAGGGACAGGGGGCCGCGGGGAGACCCAGTACTTC
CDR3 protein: CASAGTGGRGETQYF

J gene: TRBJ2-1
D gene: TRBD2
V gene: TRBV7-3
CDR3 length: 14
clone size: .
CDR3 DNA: TGTGCCAGCAGAGGGACTAGCCGGAATAATGAGCAGTTCTTC
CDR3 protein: CASRGTSRNNEQFF

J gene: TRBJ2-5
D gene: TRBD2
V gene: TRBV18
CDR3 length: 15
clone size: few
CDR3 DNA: TGTGCCAGCTCACCACCTGGGACTAGCCAAGAGACCCAGTACTTC
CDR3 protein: CASSPPGTSQETQYF

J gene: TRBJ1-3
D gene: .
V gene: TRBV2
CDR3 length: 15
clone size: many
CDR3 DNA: TGTGCCAGCAGTGAATGGGTCAACTCTGGAAACACCATATATTTT
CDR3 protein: CASSEWVNSGNTIYF

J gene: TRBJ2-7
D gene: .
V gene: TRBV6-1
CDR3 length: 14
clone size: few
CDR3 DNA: TGTGCCAGCAGGGGGCGGGGAGAGGCCTACGAGCAGTACTTC
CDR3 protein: CASRGRGEAYEQYF

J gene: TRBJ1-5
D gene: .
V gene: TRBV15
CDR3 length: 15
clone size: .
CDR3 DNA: TGTGCCACCAGCAGAGGAAGGGTCGGGAATCAGCCCCAGCATTTT
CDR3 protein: CATSRGRVGNQPQHF

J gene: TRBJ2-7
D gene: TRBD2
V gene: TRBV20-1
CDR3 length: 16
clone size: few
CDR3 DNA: TGCAGTGCTGGGGGGACTAGCGGGCGTCGAACCTACGAGCAGTACTTC
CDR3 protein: CSAGGTSGRRTYEQYF